This T cell receptor delta chain was found in a study of Vδ1+ human thymocytes (dated by TCRdb to 2016 to 2018). For the wider study: The study characterised mRNA-level TRG and TRD CDR3 repertoires of highly purified Vdelta1+ thymocytes from young children as a data resource. The multiplex-based CDR3 amplicon strategy had previously been validated against 5'RACE-based CDR3 amplicon generation methods. Here is what the overall study found, with its caveats: Donors shared many TRG clonotypes (up to about 6.9x10^3), but TRD repertoires were essentially private, with at most 120 shared. Thymic TRG and TRD repertoires appeared highly polyclonal with Gaussian CDR3 length distributions, unlike oligoclonal peripheral blood repertoires. Because unexpected Vdelta2 sequences could lead to misinterpretation of bulk repertoire data, the authors recommended using highly purified populations and single-cell validation. Donors did not cluster by age or sex, so the analyses were not stratified by age or sex. Roughly 20% of thymic TRD sequences were found to be Vdelta2 (and few were Vdelta3) despite high sort purity, in contrast to peripheral blood Vdelta1+ controls.

Thymic samples were depleted of alphabeta T cells, then CD3+ TCRVdelta1+ TCRVdelta2- thymocytes were FACS-sorted. The purity of the sorted Vdelta1+ thymocytes fell between roughly 96% and 99.6%. The thymic specimens were obtained from about eight paediatric patients who were undergoing corrective cardiac surgery and ranged in age from about 5 days to 15 months. The thymic tissue was dispersed, and mononuclear cells were isolated using a Histopaque-1077 density gradient. For staining, the antibodies used were anti-TCRVdelta1 clone TS8.2, anti-TCRVdelta2 clone B6, anti-CD3 clone HIT3a and anti-TCRalphabeta clone IP26. This clone has more than one count but fewer than ten. Its antigen is unknown. Base qualities are not recorded, but no much larger clone differs from it by a single base. RNA extraction was carried out with the RNeasy mini kit, and reverse transcription was then done using Superscript III. CDR3 amplicons were generated by multiplex PCR with pooled V-gene forward primers and a constant-region reverse primer carrying Illumina adaptor overhangs. After gel purification, amplicons were indexed with Nextera index primers over roughly 8 extra PCR cycles and were then purified with AMPure XP beads. The libraries were sequenced on an Illumina MiSeq using paired-end 250 bp reads, dual indexing and an approximately 20% PhiX spike-in. The source study handled its data this way. FastQC was used to check read quality, and ea-utils fastq-join was used to merge TRG read pairs. IMGT/HighV-QUEST was used to annotate sequences, retaining only productive sequences with an unambiguous V-gene assignment, and each clonotype was defined by an identical CDR3 sequence. For downstream analysis, the tools were VDJtools 1.1.1, tcR 2.2.3, Treemap and vegan Shannon diversity in R 3.4.4. In TCRdb, clones were called once more from the public reads by CATT, and rows of identical DNA were later combined. It is TCRdb's table, rather than the study itself, that gives the V and J calls and clone size. The sample table records about 75,000 delta-chain clones; about 35% of these occur just once. The ten largest clonotypes hold more than 0.25% of the sample.

CDR1 is given as TSWWSYY and CDR2 as QGS, both from the germline V gene. V is pruned by 0 bases and J by 3 bases, leaving 16 bases of the junction without a gene match. Its CDR3 holds 20 amino acids, cysteine through phenylalanine. The DNA shown is the 60-base CDR3, in frame from base 1. The chain is made from TRDV1 and TRDJ1, and 10 junction bases match TRDD3. The sample was Vdelta1+ gamma-delta thymocytes from the thymus. The intended sense of this specimen's cell subset or site label: FACS-sorted CD3+ TCRalphabeta- TCRVdelta1+ TCRVdelta2- thymocytes. The clonotype originates from a boy in the first two years of life who had congenital heart surgery. The nucleotides are TGTGCTCTTGGGGAACTACTGGCGTACTGGGGGATTCAGTACGCCGATAAACTCATCTTT. This encodes CALGELLAYWGIQYADKLIF.